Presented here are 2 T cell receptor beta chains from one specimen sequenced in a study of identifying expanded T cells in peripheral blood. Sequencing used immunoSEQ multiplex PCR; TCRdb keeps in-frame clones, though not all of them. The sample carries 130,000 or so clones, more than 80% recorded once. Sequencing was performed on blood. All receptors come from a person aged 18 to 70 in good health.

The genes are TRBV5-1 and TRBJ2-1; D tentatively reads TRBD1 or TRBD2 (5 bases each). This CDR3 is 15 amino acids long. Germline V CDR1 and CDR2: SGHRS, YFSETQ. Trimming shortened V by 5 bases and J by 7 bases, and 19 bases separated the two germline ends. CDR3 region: CASRLWLWWGNEQFF. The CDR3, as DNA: TGCGCCAGCAGGCTGTGGTTGTGGTGGGGGAATGAGCAGTTCTTC.

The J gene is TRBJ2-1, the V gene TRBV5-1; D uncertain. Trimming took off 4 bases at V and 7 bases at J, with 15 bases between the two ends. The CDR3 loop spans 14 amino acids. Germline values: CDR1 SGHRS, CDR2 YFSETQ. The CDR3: CASSIGTTFNEQFF. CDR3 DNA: TGCGCCAGCAGCATAGGAACGACGTTTAATGAGCAGTTCTTC.